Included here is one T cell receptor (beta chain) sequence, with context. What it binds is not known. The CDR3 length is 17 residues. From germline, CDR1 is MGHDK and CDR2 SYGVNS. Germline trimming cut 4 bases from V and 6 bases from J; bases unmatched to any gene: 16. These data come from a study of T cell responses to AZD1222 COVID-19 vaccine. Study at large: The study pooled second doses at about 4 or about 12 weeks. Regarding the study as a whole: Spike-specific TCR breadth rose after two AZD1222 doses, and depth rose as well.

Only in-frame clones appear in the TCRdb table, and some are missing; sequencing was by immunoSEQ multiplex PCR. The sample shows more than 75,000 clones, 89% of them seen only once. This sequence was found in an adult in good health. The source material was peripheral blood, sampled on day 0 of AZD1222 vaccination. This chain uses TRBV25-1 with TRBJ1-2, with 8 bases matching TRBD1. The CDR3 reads CASSGTGGRTLVDGYTF. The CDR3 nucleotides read TGTGCCAGCAGTGGAACAGGGGGGCGCACGCTTGTGGATGGCTACACCTTC.